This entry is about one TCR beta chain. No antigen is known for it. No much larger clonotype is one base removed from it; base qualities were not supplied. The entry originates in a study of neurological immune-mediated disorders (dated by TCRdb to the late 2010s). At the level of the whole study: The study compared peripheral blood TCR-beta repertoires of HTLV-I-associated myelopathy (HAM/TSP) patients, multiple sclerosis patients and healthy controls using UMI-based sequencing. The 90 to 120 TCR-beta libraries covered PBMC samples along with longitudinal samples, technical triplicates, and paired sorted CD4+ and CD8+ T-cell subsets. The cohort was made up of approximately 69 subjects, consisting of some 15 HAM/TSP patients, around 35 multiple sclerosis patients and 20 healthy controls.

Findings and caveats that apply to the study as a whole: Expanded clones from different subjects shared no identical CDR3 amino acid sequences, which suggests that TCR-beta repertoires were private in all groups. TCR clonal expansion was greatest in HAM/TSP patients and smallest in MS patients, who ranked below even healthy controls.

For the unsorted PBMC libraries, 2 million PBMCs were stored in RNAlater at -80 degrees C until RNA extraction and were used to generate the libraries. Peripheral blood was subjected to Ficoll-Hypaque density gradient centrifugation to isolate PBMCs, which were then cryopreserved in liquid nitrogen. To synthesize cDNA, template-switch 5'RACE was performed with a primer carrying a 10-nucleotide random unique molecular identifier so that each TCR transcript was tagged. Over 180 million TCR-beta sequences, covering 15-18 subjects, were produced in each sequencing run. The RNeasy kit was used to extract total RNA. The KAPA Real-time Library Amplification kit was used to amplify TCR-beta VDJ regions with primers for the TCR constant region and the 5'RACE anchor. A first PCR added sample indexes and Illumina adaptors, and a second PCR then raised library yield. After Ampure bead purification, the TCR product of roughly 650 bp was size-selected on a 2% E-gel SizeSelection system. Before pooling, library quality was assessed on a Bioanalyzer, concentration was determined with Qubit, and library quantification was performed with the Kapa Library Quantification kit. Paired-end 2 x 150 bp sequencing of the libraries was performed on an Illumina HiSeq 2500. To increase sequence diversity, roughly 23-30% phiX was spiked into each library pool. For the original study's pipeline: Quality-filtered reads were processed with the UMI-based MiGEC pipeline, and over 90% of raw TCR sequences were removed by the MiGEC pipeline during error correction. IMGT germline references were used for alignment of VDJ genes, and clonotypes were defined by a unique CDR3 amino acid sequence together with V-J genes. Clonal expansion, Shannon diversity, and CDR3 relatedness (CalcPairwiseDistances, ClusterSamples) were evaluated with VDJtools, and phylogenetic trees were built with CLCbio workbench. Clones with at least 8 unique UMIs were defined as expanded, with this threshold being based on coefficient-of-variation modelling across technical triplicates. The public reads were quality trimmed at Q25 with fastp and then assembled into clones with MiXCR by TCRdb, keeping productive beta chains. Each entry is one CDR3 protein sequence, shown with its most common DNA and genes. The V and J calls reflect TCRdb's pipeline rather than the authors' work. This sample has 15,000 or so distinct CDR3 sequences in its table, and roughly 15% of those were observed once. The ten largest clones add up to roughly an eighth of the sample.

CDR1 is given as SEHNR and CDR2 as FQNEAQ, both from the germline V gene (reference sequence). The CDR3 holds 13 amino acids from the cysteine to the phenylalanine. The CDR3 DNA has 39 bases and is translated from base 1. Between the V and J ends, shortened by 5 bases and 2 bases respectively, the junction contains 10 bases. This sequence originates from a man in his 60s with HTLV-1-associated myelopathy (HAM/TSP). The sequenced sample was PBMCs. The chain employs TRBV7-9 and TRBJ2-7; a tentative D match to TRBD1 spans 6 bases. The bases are TGTGCCAGCAGCGGGGGCAGGGCCTACGAGCAGTACTTC. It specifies CASSGGRAYEQYF.